The 21 T cell receptor beta chains listed next were all sequenced from one sample in a study of regulatory T cells in long-lasting Graves disease. Time point meaning: newly diagnosed GD, antithyroid drugs for less than 3 months. The TCR library used RNA extracted from PBMCs. HTBI primers from iRepertoire and Arm-PCR of CDR3 regions yielded the TCR beta libraries. Each CDR3 protein is one row after TCRdb ran MiXCR on the multiplex PCR reads. Altogether approximately 350,000 distinct CDR3 sequences are present, 16% being singletons, with the ten largest covering roughly 27%. The sample was also reused in another study, on T cells in Graves' hyperthyroidism and ophthalmopathy.

The input for sequencing was peripheral blood mononuclear cells (PBMCs), taken at new diagnosis, from a patient treated with antithyroid drugs. All receptors derive from a man between 35 and 55 years old with Graves disease.

The chain carries TRBV3-1 and TRBJ1-5; TRBD1 matches at 9 bases. Per the germline V gene, CDR1 is LGHDT and CDR2 is YNNKEL (reference sequence). The V and J ends lost 8 bases and 9 bases, in that order; junction bases with no gene match: 11. The CDR3 is made up of 14 amino acids. The DNA for the CDR3 is TGTGCCAGCCGGGACAGGGCCTCCCGAGGGCCCCAGCATTTT. Translation gives CASRDRASRGPQHF.

This clonotype was observed at least ten times. V and J are TRBV7-2 and TRBJ2-7; 9 bases map to TRBD1. The CDR3 consists of 16 residues. Germline V gives CDR1 SGHTA, CDR2 FQGNSA. With V trimmed by 1 base and J by 6 bases, 10 bases remained unmatched. The CDR3 DNA reads TGTGCCAGCAGCTTAGTCCCGGGACAGGGTGTATTCGAGCAGTACTTC. This sequence encodes CASSLVPGQGVFEQYF. Based on the CDR3 plus reference TRBV7-2 and TRBJ2-7, the full variable domain is GAGVSQSPSNKVTEKGKDVELRCDPISGHTALYWYRQSLGQGLEFLIYFQGNSAPDKSGLPSDRFSAERTGGSVSTLTIQRTQQEDSAVYLCASSLVPGQGVFEQYFGPGTRLTVT.

This clonotype has only one observation. A single base separates this from a much larger clone, so it may be a read error. The chain joins TRBV6-1 to TRBJ1-2; 7 bases line up with TRBD1. CDR3 length equals 15 residues. The germline gives CDR1 MNHNS, CDR2 SASEGT. The CDR3: CASSSGTARNYGCTF. For the CDR3, the DNA is TGTGCCAGCAGCTCAGGGACAGCCCGGAACTATGGCTGCACCTTC.

In this sample, this clonotype turned up many times. In nucleotides, the CDR3 is TGTGCCAGCAGTGGGACAGGGGGCGATGGCTACACCTTC. This codes for CASSGTGGDGYTF. This chain connects TRBV2 to TRBJ1-2, with 11 bases aligning to TRBD1. The length of the CDR3 is 13 residues. V lost 4 bases and J lost 6; bases outside the gene matches: 1. CDR1 and CDR2 (germline): SNHLY, FYNNEI.

The chain employs TRBV12-3 or TRBV12-4 and TRBJ2-1; TRBD2 matches 9 bases. Unmatched junction bases numbered 11, after V lost 5 bases and J lost 3 bases. CDR3 length: 17 amino acids. CDR3 bases: TGTGCCAGCAGTCCGCTGGCTAGCGGGGTGAACTACAATGAGCAGTTCTTC. Its translation is CASSPLASGVNYNEQFF.

In this sample, this clonotype turned up many times. In DNA form, the CDR3 reads TGTGCCAGCAGTCTCCGAAGTAGCGGGGCCGGGGAGCTGTTTTTT. Its protein is CASSLRSSGAGELFF. The J gene is TRBJ2-2, the V gene TRBV12-3 or TRBV12-4, with 8 bases that match TRBD2. V dropped 5 bases and J dropped 6; count of bases not matched to a gene: 8. The CDR3 is 15 amino acids.

This clonotype was seen at least ten times. This chain links TRBV2 with TRBJ2-7; D is possibly TRBD1 (5 bases). Trimming left V 3 bases short and J 2 bases short, with 8 bases between. The CDR3 sequence is 13 residues long. Looked up from germline, CDR1 is SNHLY and CDR2 is FYNNEI. The CDR3 is CASSDRAAYEQYF. Here the CDR3 DNA reads TGTGCCAGCAGTGACAGGGCGGCCTACGAGCAGTACTTC.

This clonotype was counted many times. V usage is TRBV20-1 and J usage is TRBJ2-7; weak D call: TRBD1 (7 bases). The V gene's germline CDR1 is DFQATT and CDR2 SNEGSKA (reference sequence). The length of the CDR3 is 16 residues. Trimming removed 2 bases at V and 2 bases at J, with 19 bases between. CDR3 loop: CSARQGGFVRAYEQYF. DNA for the CDR3: TGCAGTGCTAGACAGGGGGGTTTCGTCCGCGCCTACGAGCAGTACTTC.

This clonotype has a handful of counts. The V call is TRBV18, the J call TRBJ1-2; D gene ambiguous. Germline CDR1 and CDR2: KGHSH and LQKENI. CDR3 length: 16 residues. Trimming took off 2 bases at V and 3 bases at J, with 16 bases between the two ends. CDR3 amino acids: CASSPLDRVVDYGYTF. In DNA, the CDR3 is TGTGCCAGCTCACCATTAGACCGGGTCGTGGACTATGGCTACACCTTC.

This clonotype was counted ten times or more. The chain is built from TRBV3-1 and TRBJ2-7, with D maybe TRBD2 (6 bases). Germline V CDR1 and CDR2: LGHDT, YNNKEL (reference sequence). The V end lost 4 bases, the J end lost 5 bases, and 12 bases lay between the germline ends. CDR3 size: 13 residues. The CDR3: CASSRRGVDEQYF. CDR3 sequence (DNA): TGTGCCAGCAGCCGGAGGGGTGTAGACGAGCAGTACTTC.

The chain combines TRBV4-2 with TRBJ2-3; 8 nucleotides match TRBD2. The J call is uncertain, as TRBJ2-1 better fits the DNA end. Germline values: CDR1 LGHNA, CDR2 YNFKEQ. The CDR3 is 15 residues long. In DNA, the CDR3 is TGTGCCAGCAGCCAGGCCGACGGGGGGGGCTACGAGCAGTTCTTC. Its protein is CASSQADGGGYEQFF.

This clonotype was detected a few times. The chain has TRBV28 and TRBJ1-5; TRBD1 matches 7 bases. Trimming at V came to 7 bases and at J to 4 bases, leaving 7 bases not matched to a gene. Germline loops: CDR1 MDHEN, CDR2 SYDVKM. The CDR3 extends over 14 amino acids. The CDR3 sequence: CASIDGDRNQPQHF. The CDR3 DNA is TGTGCCAGCATAGATGGGGACAGAAATCAGCCCCAGCATTTT.

This clonotype came up a few times. V and J are TRBV29-1 and TRBJ1-1, with 8 bases that match TRBD1. CDR1 and CDR2 (germline): SQVTM, ANQGSEA. V trimming: 0 bases; J trimming: 2 bases; junction bases outside the gene matches: 11. CDR3 length: 17 amino acids. The CDR3 sequence: CSVEDSGQGHTNTEAFF. The CDR3 bases are TGCAGCGTTGAAGATTCCGGACAGGGCCACACAAACACTGAAGCTTTCTTT.

This clonotype occurred once. The chain is built from TRBV4-1 and TRBJ2-1; D is unclear. The CDR3 is 16 amino acids. CDR1 is MGHRA and CDR2 is YSYEKL in the germline V gene. V was clipped by 4 bases and J by 0 bases, with 13 bases between them. DNA of the CDR3: TGCGCCAGCAGCCGGTCATTGTCGAGCTCCTACAATGAGCAGTTCTTC. Its protein is CASSRSLSSSYNEQFF.

This clonotype was seen many times. The chain joins TRBV5-1 to TRBJ2-1; D remains ambiguous. The V end was cut by 4 bases, the J end by 6 bases, with 8 bases between. CDR1 is SGHRS, CDR2 YFSETQ, per germline. The CDR3 is 12 amino acids. The CDR3 reads CASSQDLNEQFF. The CDR3 coding sequence is TGCGCCAGCAGCCAAGATCTCAATGAGCAGTTCTTC.

At least ten counts were recorded for this clonotype. The chain links TRBV28 to TRBJ1-4; the D is unclear. CDR3 size: 13 residues. CDR1 MDHEN and CDR2 SYDVKM come from the germline V gene. V lost 4 bases and J 6 bases, leaving 9 bases between the germline ends. The CDR3 spells CASSSDGYEKLFF. The CDR3 DNA reads as TGTGCCAGCAGTTCGGATGGGTATGAAAAACTGTTTTTT. Full variable domain (remainder filled in from reference TRBV28 and TRBJ1-4): DVKVTQSSRYLVKRTGEKVFLECVQDMDHENMFWYRQDPGLGLRLIYFSYDVKMKEKGDIPEGYSVSREKKERFSLILESASTNQTSMYLCASSSDGYEKLFFGSGTQLSVL.

This clonotype was counted ten times or more. The chain is built from TRBV3-1 and TRBJ2-2; D is unresolved. V shed 1 base and J shed 7 bases, with 4 bases lying between them. The CDR3 is 12 residues long. The germline V gene has CDR1 LGHDT and CDR2 YNNKEL (reference sequence). The CDR3 protein is CASSQVFGELFF. CDR3 DNA sequence: TGTGCCAGCAGCCAAGTGTTCGGGGAGCTGTTTTTT.

The chain carries TRBV3-1 and TRBJ1-2; TRBD1 matches 9 bases. The V gene's germline CDR1 is LGHDT and CDR2 YNNKEL (reference sequence). The CDR3 sequence is 12 residues long. The V segment lost 5 bases and the J segment 7 bases; nucleotides outside the gene matches: 2. This CDR3 is CASSGTGTGYTF. The CDR3 DNA follows: TGTGCCAGCAGCGGGACAGGGACTGGCTACACCTTC.

The rearrangement uses TRBV15 and TRBJ2-7, with 7 bases aligning to TRBD1. The V segment lost 3 bases and the J segment 12 bases; nucleotides outside the gene matches: 11. CDR1 and CDR2 (germline): LNHNV, YYDKDF (reference sequence). This CDR3 is built from 13 residues. The CDR3 spells CATSRTRDSGSYF. CDR3 bases: TGTGCCACCAGCAGGACTCGGGACAGCGGATCGTACTTC. Full variable domain (missing parts from reference TRBV15 and TRBJ2-7): DAMVIQNPRYQVTQFGKPVTLSCSQTLNHNVMYWYQQKSSQAPKLLFHYYDKDFNNEADTPDNFQSRRPNTSFCFLDIRSPGLGDTAMYLCATSRTRDSGSYFGPGTRLTVT.

The table lists this clonotype with many counts. The chain's CDR3 is CASILSLSYNEQFF. The CDR3, as DNA: TGTGCCAGCATCCTCAGTCTATCCTACAATGAGCAGTTCTTC. V gene TRBV7-2 combines with J gene TRBJ2-1; D not resolved. Germline V gene sequence: CDR1 SGHTA, CDR2 FQGNSA. This CDR3 comprises 14 residues. V shed 7 bases and J shed 1 base, with 11 bases lying between them.

There are many counts of this clonotype. This chain joins TRBV28 and TRBJ1-5; 9 bases are shared with TRBD1. V lost 0 bases, J lost 6 bases, and 6 bases stayed unmatched. The CDR3 loop spans 16 amino acids. CDR1 MDHEN and CDR2 SYDVKM come from the germline V gene. The chain's CDR3 is CASSLWGQGFRQPQHF. The CDR3 bases are TGTGCCAGCAGTTTATGGGGACAGGGATTCCGTCAGCCCCAGCATTTT.